The 21 T cell receptor beta chains below were found in one sample sequenced in a study of blood T cell repertoires in COVID-19. TCRdb keeps only in-frame clones here, not all; method: immunoSEQ multiplex PCR. The sample includes 150,000 to 200,000 clones, 92% seen only once; the top ten take 4.5% to 5%. Sequencing used peripheral blood. The source is a man aged 25-45 years with COVID-19, enrolled during active disease.

V usage is TRBV9 and J usage is TRBJ2-6, with D unresolved. This CDR3 contains 14 residues. V shed 4 bases and J shed 1 base, with 6 bases lying between them. The germline CDR1 and CDR2 sequences are SGDLS and YYNGEE. The CDR3 region is CASSTVSGANVLTF. The DNA for the CDR3 is TGTGCCAGCAGCACGGTTTCTGGGGCCAACGTCCTGACTTTC.

The sample holds one count of this clone. V gene TRBV30 combines with J gene TRBJ1-3, with D perhaps matching TRBD1 (5 bases). The CDR3 covers 13 residues. Germline V gives CDR1 GTSNPN, CDR2 SVGIG (reference sequence). Between the trimmed V and J ends, which lost 1 base and 1 base, there was a span of 5 bases. DNA for the CDR3: TGTGCCTGGAGTGAGGGGTCTGGAAACACCATATATTTT. Encoded protein: CAWSEGSGNTIYF.

This chain links TRBV12-3 or TRBV12-4 with TRBJ1-2; no firm D call. The CDR3 runs to 13 residues. Trimming shortened V by 5 bases and J by 8 bases, and 15 bases separated the two germline ends. CDR3 region: CASSRPREGGYTF. The CDR3 DNA reads as TGTGCCAGCAGTCGTCCCCGTGAGGGAGGCTACACCTTC.

The V call is TRBV25-1, the J call TRBJ1-2, with D uncertain. Germline V gene data show CDR1 as MGHDK and CDR2 as SYGVNS. The CDR3 covers 13 residues. V gave up 3 bases and J gave up 3 bases, with 8 bases separating them. Here the CDR3 DNA reads TGTGCCAGCAGTGAGGGCGTAGACTATGGCTACACCTTC. It yields the protein CASSEGVDYGYTF.

The chain couples TRBV7-8 to TRBJ1-3; maybe TRBD1 (6 bases). V was shortened by 5 bases and J by 4 bases, with 15 bases between the two germline ends. The CDR3 extends over 15 amino acids. The germline CDR1 and CDR2 sequences are SGHVS and FQNEAQ. CDR3 protein: CASSITTGHGNTIYF. For the CDR3, the DNA is TGTGCCAGCAGCATAACTACAGGGCACGGAAACACCATATATTTT.

This clone was detected a few times. The chain's CDR3 is CASSLGWGDPTDTQYF. The CDR3 DNA reads as TGTGCCAGCAGCTTAGGATGGGGGGACCCCACAGATACGCAGTATTTT. The chain has TRBV11-3 and TRBJ2-3, with D maybe TRBD2 (6 bases). V was shortened by 1 base and J by 2 bases, with 13 bases between the two germline ends. This CDR3 region has 16 residues. Per germline, CDR1 SGHNT and CDR2 YENEEA.

V and J are TRBV28 and TRBJ2-7, with 9 positions matching TRBD1. CDR3 length equals 17 residues. The germline gives CDR1 MDHEN, CDR2 SYDVKM. V was pared by 6 bases and J by 4 bases, with 16 bases of the junction left unmatched. CDR3 in amino acids: CASSSHVTGGTTYEQYF. CDR3 in DNA: TGTGCCAGCAGCTCTCACGTTACAGGGGGCACCACTTACGAGCAGTACTTC.

The chain has TRBV9 and TRBJ2-7; TRBD2 matches at 7 bases. The V segment lost 0 bases and the J segment 2 bases; nucleotides outside the gene matches: 5. The germline V gene encodes CDR1 SGDLS and CDR2 YYNGEE. This CDR3 has 15 residues. This chain's CDR3 is CASSVGSGVAYEQYF. CDR3 bases: TGTGCCAGCAGCGTAGGGAGCGGGGTGGCCTACGAGCAGTACTTC.

The J gene is TRBJ2-2, the V gene TRBV5-1; D ambiguous. Germline values: CDR1 SGHRS, CDR2 YFSETQ. This CDR3 is built from 14 residues. V lost 4 bases and J lost 4, with 11 bases in between. The CDR3, as DNA: TGCGCCAGCAGCCCCCAGCAGGTCACCGGGGAGCTGTTTTTT. Translation: CASSPQQVTGELFF.

The chain combines TRBV7-9 with TRBJ1-2, with TRBD1 as a possible D gene (5 bases). This CDR3 is 14 amino acids long. The V end lost 2 bases, the J end lost 8 bases, and 15 bases lay between the germline ends. Germline V gene data show CDR1 as SEHNR and CDR2 as FQNEAQ (reference sequence). The CDR3 sequence: CASSLWQGEGGYTF. The CDR3 nucleotides read TGTGCCAGCAGCTTATGGCAGGGTGAAGGAGGCTACACCTTC.

CDR3: CASSQDMRQGITDTQYF. In nucleotides, the CDR3 is TGCGCCAGCAGCCAAGACATGAGACAGGGAATCACAGATACGCAGTATTTT. The chain uses TRBV4-3 and TRBJ2-3, with TRBD1 matching 7 bases. CDR3 size: 17 residues. Germline V gene data show CDR1 as LGHNA and CDR2 as YSLEER. V shed 0 bases and J 2 bases; nucleotides not matched to a gene: 8.

The chain couples TRBV3-1 (or the pseudogene TRBV3-2) to TRBJ1-1, with 10 bases aligning to TRBD1. The CDR3 is made up of 14 amino acids. CDR1 LGHDT and CDR2 YNNKEL come from the germline V gene (reference sequence). Germline trimming cut 1 base from V and 5 bases from J; bases unmatched to any gene: 1. The CDR3 nucleotides read TGTGCCAGCAGCCAAGGGACAGGGGGAACTGAAGCTTTCTTT. This gives the protein CASSQGTGGTEAFF.

CDR3 DNA: TGCGCCAGCAGGGCCGGGACAGGGACCTATGGCTACACCTTC. Its protein product is CASRAGTGTYGYTF. The chain uses TRBV10-2 and TRBJ1-2, with TRBD1 matching over 9 bases. The junction had 6 bases not matched to a gene; V was cut back by 6 bases and J by 4 bases. Germline V gene data show CDR1 as WSHSY and CDR2 as SAAADI. The CDR3 has 14 amino acids.

The chain has TRBV5-5 and TRBJ1-3, with TRBD1 identical over 7 bases. The germline V gene has CDR1 SGHKS and CDR2 YYEKEE (reference sequence). CDR3 length: 15 amino acids. The junction had 10 bases not matched to a gene; V was cut back by 7 bases and J by 3 bases. The CDR3 nucleotides are TGTGCCAGCGTCCTCCAGGGGGGATATGGAAACACCATATATTTT. Protein sequence: CASVLQGGYGNTIYF. Combining the CDR3 with reference TRBV5-5 and TRBJ1-3 gives the whole variable domain DAGVTQSPTHLIKTRGQQVTLRCSPISGHKSVSWYQQVLGQGPQFIFQYYEKEERGRGNFPDRFSARQFPNYSSELNVNALLLGDSALYLCASVLQGGYGNTIYFGEGSWLTVV.

This CDR3 is CASSLVTGRANEKLFF. In DNA, the CDR3 is TGTGCCAGCAGCTTGGTCACAGGGCGGGCTAATGAAAAACTGTTTTTT. This chain connects TRBV5-5 to TRBJ1-4; D might be TRBD1 (6 bases). CDR3 length: 16 amino acids. V was trimmed by 0 bases and J by 3 bases, leaving 12 bases between them. From germline, CDR1 is SGHKS and CDR2 YYEKEE (reference sequence).

This rearrangement joins TRBV30 to TRBJ2-7; tentatively, D is TRBD2 (6 bases). Germline values: CDR1 GTSNPN, CDR2 SVGIG (reference sequence). The CDR3 spans 14 residues. Trimming took off 2 bases at V and 4 bases at J, with 15 bases between the two ends. This CDR3 reads CAWSNGGLGYEQYF. In nucleotides, the CDR3 is TGTGCCTGGAGTAACGGGGGATTGGGGTACGAGCAGTACTTC.

V and J are TRBV7-2 and TRBJ2-7; D not certain. The V and J ends lost 5 bases and 2 bases respectively, with 7 bases between them. The germline CDR1 and CDR2 sequences are SGHTA and FQGNSA. This CDR3 has 12 amino acids. In DNA, the CDR3 is TGTGCCAGCAGCCTATCCACCTACGAGCAGTACTTC. Translated, it gives CASSLSTYEQYF.

V gene TRBV19 combines with J gene TRBJ2-7, with D maybe TRBD1 (5 bases). The CDR3 loop spans 12 amino acids. The germline gives CDR1 LNHDA, CDR2 SQIVND (reference sequence). V dropped 8 bases and J dropped 4 bases, with 12 bases sitting between them. The CDR3 DNA reads TGTGCCAGTTCATCAGGGATTTACGAGCAGTACTTC. This translates into CASSSGIYEQYF.

The rearrangement joins TRBV3-1 (or the pseudogene TRBV3-2) to TRBJ1-4; D gene unclear. The germline V gene has CDR1 LGHDT and CDR2 YNNKEL (reference sequence). There are 12 residues in the CDR3. The CDR3 protein is CVLVRGNEKLFF. The CDR3 DNA reads as TGTGTCCTGGTCCGAGGGAATGAAAAACTGTTTTTT.

The chain is built from TRBV7-3 and TRBJ2-7, with D possibly matching TRBD1 (6 bases). Germline V gives CDR1 SGHTA, CDR2 FQGTGA. The CDR3 totals 13 residues. V was trimmed by 3 bases and J by 5 bases, leaving 11 bases between them. The CDR3 DNA is TGTGCCAGCAGCTTCGGGACATTCGACGAGCAGTACTTC. This sequence encodes CASSFGTFDEQYF.

The chain uses TRBV28 and TRBJ1-1, with 8 bases lining up with TRBD1. CDR1 and CDR2 (germline): MDHEN, SYDVKM. Trimming took 6 bases from V and 4 from J; bases not matched to a gene: 4. This CDR3 spans 13 amino acids. In nucleotides, the CDR3 is TGTGCCAGCAGACTGGACAGGGTCACTGAAGCTTTCTTT. Its protein is CASRLDRVTEAFF.